This TCR beta chain was sequenced in a study of blood T cell repertoires in COVID-19. A remark on this clone: A much larger clone is a single base away; this may be a read error.

The assay was immunoSEQ multiplex PCR, and TCRdb's table has in-frame clones only and misses some. The profile shows about 260,000 clones, around 86% of them singletons. Germline V CDR1 and CDR2: SNHLY, FYNNEI. The CDR3 is made up of 13 amino acids. Germline trimming cut 5 bases from V and 4 bases from J; bases unmatched to any gene: 3. The sequenced material came from PBMCs or T cells enriched from blood (not recorded which). This clonotype was sampled from a woman aged 50 to 65 who had recovered from COVID-19. The V gene is TRBV2, the J gene TRBJ1-1; 8 bases agree with TRBD1. The CDR3 DNA follows: TGTGCCAGCAGTTATACAGGGGGCACTGAAGCTTTCTTT. It encodes CASSYTGGTEAFF.